This record covers a single T cell receptor (beta chain). Its antigen has not been determined. There are no base qualities to consult, and no much larger clone falls within one base. This sample stems from a study of vaccination and CD4 T cells after COVID-19 (dated by TCRdb to between 2021 and 2024). For the wider study: Every convalescent patient had a positive nasal swab PCR test for SARS-CoV-2, with mild disease in eight to ten patients and severe disease in one. Six males and four females were included in the convalescent cohort, with two Hispanic individuals, seven Caucasians, two Asians and one multiracial person represented. Participants got two doses of the Pfizer-BioNTech BNT162b2 vaccine (n=8) or two doses of the Moderna mRNA-1273 vaccine (n=2). Post-COVID blood samples were collected from convalescent patients a median of roughly 100 days after diagnosis, with a range of about 30 to 161 days. The time from the second vaccine dose to post-vaccine blood sampling had a median of roughly 72 days and ranged from about 12 to 241 days. The cultures were stimulated with overlapping spike peptide pools from SARS-CoV-2 and from the common cold coronaviruses HCoV-NL63, HCoV-OC43 and HCoV-229E. As controls, cultures received a CEFX viral epitope pool (the positive control), an HIV-1 Nef peptide pool (the negative control), or no peptide at all. In 10 COVID-19 convalescent patients and a handful of infection-naive healthy vaccine recipients, researchers compared the spike-specific CD4+ TCR repertoire from before mRNA vaccination with the repertoire from after. Paper-wide results and their limitations: In convalescent patients, nearly all vaccine-specific clones (304 of 307) were found to be mono-reactive for SARS-CoV-2 spike rather than cross-reactive with common cold coronaviruses. The number of convalescent patients in the study was relatively small, and the study did not examine early timepoints following natural infection. In convalescent patients, a median approximately 86% of post-vaccine SARS-CoV-2-reactive clones were detected only after vaccination, suggesting vaccine-specific priming. The median count of SARS-CoV-2-reactive clonotypes went up from roughly 21 after infection to some 38 after vaccination, although the change was not significant.

Taken with the paper, the label for treatment or condition translates to: roughly 10-day PBMC culture with coronavirus spike peptide pools or control peptides (ViraFEST assay). The ViraFEST assay, used in the study, expanded antigen-specific T cells with peptide pools and then identified the expanded clonotypes through TCR sequencing. The convalescent patients' positive SARS-CoV-2 PCR tests were from March to December 2020, which was before the Alpha, Beta and Delta variants emerged in the United States. Each well held approximately 2 million PBMCs cultured in IMDM containing around 5% human AB serum and around 10 IU/ml IL-2, with approximately 9.2 ug/ml peptide pools added. Half of the culture medium was replaced with fresh IL-2-containing medium on days 3 and 7. After around 11 days of culture, CD4+ T cells were isolated by negative selection using the EasySep CD4+ T cell isolation kit. PBMCs were separated from whole blood using Ficoll-Paque Plus gradient centrifugation and then either used fresh or cryopreserved at -140C. In general, triplicate wells were set up for every culture condition.

Receptors were amplified or captured by PCR. DNA from cultured CD4+ T cells was subjected to TCR sequencing with the Oncomine TCR Beta short-read assay at the Johns Hopkins FTIC core. Genomic DNA was extracted from the cultured CD4+ T cells with the QIAamp micro DNA kit. Oncomine TCR Beta libraries from cultured CD4+ T cells were pooled using unique dual indexes and sequenced on an Illumina iSeq 100. In the original analysis: Non-productive sequences were removed, and CDR3s not starting with C, not ending with F or W, or shorter than 7 amino acids were discarded. Antigen-specific clonotypes were identified using the MANAFEST web application through comparison of peptide-stimulated wells with reference and other culture wells. To be called positive, a clone needed an FDR below 0.05, an odds ratio above 5, and a productive frequency above 0.1% in at least two of three replicate wells. A clonotype was classed as cross-reactive if the clonotype showed significant expansion both in SARS-CoV-2 spike wells and in at least one common cold coronavirus spike condition. Levenshtein distances (stringdist) and unrooted phylogenetic trees (ape) in R version 3.6.1 were used to assess CDR3 homology. The raw public data were reprocessed by TCRdb itself: fastp quality trimming at Q25, MiXCR clonotype calling, in-frame beta chains only. Rows are unified per CDR3 protein, each entry keeping the most common DNA and genes. These V and J calls derive from TCRdb rather than the authors' analysis. This sample comprises about 13,000 distinct CDR3 sequences, under 80% of them detected only once. Together, the top ten hold roughly an eighth of the sample.

V lost 3 bases and J lost 4 bases; the stretch between them is 12 bases long. As encoded in the germline V gene, CDR1 is KGHSH while CDR2 is LQKENI. The CDR3 contains 14 residues, cysteine and phenylalanine counted. Only the CDR3 DNA is retained, 42 bases long and in frame from the first base. Here the chain combines TRBV18 and TRBJ1-1, and possibly TRBD1, on 5 matching bases. Sequencing was performed on CD4+ T cells from blood, cultured in vitro. This clonotype originated in a human donor who had recovered from COVID-19. The nucleotides read TGTGCCAGCTCACCCGTCAGGGCGACCACTGAAGCTTTCTTT. Its amino acids are CASSPVRATTEAFF.